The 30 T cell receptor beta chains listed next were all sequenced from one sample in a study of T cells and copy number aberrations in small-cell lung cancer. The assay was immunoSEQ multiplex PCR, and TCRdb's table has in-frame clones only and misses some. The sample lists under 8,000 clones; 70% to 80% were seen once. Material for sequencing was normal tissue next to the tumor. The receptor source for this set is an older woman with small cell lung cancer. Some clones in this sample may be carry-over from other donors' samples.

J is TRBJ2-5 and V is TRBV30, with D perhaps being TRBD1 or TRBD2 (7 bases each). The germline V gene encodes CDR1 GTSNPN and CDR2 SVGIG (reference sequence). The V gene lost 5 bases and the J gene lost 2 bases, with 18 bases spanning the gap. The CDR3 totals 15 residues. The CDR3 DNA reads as TGTGCCTGGGAAAGCGGGACAGCTTCACAAGAGACCCAGTACTTC. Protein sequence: CAWESGTASQETQYF.

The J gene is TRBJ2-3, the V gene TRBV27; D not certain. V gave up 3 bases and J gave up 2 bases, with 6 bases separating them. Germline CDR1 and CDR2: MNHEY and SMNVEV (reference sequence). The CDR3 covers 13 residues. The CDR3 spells CASSFGFTDTQYF. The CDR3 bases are TGTGCCAGCAGTTTCGGGTTCACAGATACGCAGTATTTT.

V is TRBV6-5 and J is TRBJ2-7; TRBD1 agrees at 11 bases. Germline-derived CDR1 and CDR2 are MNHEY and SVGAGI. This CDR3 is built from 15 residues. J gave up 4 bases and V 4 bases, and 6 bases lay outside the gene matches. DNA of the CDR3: TGTGCCAGCAGTTTCGGACAGGGGGCATATTACGAGCAGTACTTC. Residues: CASSFGQGAYYEQYF.

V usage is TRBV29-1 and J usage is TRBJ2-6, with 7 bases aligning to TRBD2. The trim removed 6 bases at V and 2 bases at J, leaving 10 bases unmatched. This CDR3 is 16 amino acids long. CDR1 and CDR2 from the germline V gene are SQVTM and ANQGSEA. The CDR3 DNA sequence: TGCAGCGTCGAGGGGCTAGGGAGGGCTGGGGCCAACGTCCTGACTTTC. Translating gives CSVEGLGRAGANVLTF.

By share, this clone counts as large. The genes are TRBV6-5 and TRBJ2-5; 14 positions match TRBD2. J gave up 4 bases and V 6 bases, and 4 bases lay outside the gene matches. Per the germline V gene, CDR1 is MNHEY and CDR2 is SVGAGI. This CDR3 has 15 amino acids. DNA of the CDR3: TGTGCCAGCAGCCGGACTAGCGGGAGGCCAGAGACCCAGTACTTC. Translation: CASSRTSGRPETQYF.

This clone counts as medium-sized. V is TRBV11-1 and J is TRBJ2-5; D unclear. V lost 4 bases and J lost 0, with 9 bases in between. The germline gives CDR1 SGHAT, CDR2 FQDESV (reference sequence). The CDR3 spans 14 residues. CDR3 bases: TGTGCCAGCAGCTCTGACACGTACCAAGAGACCCAGTACTTC. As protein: CASSSDTYQETQYF. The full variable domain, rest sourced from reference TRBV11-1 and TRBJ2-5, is EAEVAQSPRYKITEKSQAVAFWCDPISGHATLYWYRQILGQGPELLVQFQDESVVDDSQLPKDRFSAERLKGVDSTLKIQPAELGDSAMYLCASSSDTYQETQYFGPGTRLLVL.

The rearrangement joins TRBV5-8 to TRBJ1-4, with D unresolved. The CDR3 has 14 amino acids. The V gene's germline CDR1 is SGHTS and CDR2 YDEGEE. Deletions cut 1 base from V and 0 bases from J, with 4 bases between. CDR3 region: CASSLTATNEKLFF. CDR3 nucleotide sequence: TGTGCCAGCAGCTTGACTGCAACTAATGAAAAACTGTTTTTT.

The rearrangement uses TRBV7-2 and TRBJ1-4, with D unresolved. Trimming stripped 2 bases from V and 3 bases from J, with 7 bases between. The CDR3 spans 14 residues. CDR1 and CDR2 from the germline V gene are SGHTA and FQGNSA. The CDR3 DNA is TGTGCCAGCAGCTTAACACGGTCTAATGAAAAACTGTTTTTT. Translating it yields CASSLTRSNEKLFF.

CDR3 nucleotide sequence: TGTGCCTGGAGCGGAGCGGGCAGCACAGATACGCAGTATTTT. Amino acid sequence: CAWSGAGSTDTQYF. The chain joins TRBV30 to TRBJ2-3, with D possibly TRBD2 on 6 matching bases. V was trimmed by 3 bases and J by 0 bases, leaving 10 bases between them. The CDR3 runs 14 residues. Germline values: CDR1 GTSNPN, CDR2 SVGIG (reference sequence).

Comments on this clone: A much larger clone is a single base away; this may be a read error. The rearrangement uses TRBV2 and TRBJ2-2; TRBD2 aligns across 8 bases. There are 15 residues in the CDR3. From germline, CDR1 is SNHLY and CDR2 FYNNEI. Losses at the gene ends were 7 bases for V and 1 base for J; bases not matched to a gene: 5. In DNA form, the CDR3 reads TGTGCCAGCATTCCTGCGGGAGGGAACACCGGGGAGCTGTTTTTT. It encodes CASIPAGGNTGELFF.

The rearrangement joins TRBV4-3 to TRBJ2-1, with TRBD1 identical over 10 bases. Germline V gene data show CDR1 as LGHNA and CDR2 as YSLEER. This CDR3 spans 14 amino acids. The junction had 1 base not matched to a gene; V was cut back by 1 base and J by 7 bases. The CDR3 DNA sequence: TGCGCCAGCAGCCAAGGGGACAGGGGTAATGAGCAGTTCTTC. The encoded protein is CASSQGDRGNEQFF.

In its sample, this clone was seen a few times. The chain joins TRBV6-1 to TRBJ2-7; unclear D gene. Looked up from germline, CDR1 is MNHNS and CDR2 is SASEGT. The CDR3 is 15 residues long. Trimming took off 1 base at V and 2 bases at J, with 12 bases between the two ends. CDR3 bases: TGTGCCAGCAGTGAAGTCTTTGACGCAACCTACGAGCAGTACTTC. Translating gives CASSEVFDATYEQYF.

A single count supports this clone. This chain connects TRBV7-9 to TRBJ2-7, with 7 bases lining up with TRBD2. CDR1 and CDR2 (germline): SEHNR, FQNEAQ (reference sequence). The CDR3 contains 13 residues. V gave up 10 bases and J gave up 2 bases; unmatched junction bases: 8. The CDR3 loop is CATSPGGAYEQYF. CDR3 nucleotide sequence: TGTGCCACCTCCCCTGGGGGGGCCTACGAGCAGTACTTC.

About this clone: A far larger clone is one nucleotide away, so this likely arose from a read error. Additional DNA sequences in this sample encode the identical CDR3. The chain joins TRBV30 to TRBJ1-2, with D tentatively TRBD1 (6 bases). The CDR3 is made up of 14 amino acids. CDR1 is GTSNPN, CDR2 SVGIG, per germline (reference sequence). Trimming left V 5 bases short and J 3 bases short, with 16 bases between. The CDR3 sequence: CAWENRGGYYGYTF. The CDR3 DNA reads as TGTGCCTGGGAGAATAGGGGGGGCTACTATGGCTACACCTTC.

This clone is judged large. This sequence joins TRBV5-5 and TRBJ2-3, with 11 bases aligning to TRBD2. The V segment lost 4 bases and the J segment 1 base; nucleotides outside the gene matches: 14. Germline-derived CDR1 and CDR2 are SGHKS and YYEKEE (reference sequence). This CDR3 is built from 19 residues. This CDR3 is CASSPGPGLAEGRTDTQYF. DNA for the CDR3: TGTGCCAGCAGCCCCGGGCCGGGACTAGCGGAAGGACGCACAGATACGCAGTATTTT.

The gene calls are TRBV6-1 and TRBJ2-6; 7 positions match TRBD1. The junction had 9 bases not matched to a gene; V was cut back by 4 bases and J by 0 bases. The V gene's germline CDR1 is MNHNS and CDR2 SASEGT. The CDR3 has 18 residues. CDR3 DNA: TGTGCCAGCAGTGCAAAGGGGGCGCGGATCTCTGGGGCCAACGTCCTGACTTTC. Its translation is CASSAKGARISGANVLTF.

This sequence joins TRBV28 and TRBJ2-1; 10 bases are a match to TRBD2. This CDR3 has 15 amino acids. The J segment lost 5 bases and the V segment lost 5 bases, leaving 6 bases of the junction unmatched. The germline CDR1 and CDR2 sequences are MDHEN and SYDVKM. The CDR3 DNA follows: TGTGCCAGCAGTCTCGGGACTAGCGCTCACAATGAGCAGTTCTTC. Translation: CASSLGTSAHNEQFF.

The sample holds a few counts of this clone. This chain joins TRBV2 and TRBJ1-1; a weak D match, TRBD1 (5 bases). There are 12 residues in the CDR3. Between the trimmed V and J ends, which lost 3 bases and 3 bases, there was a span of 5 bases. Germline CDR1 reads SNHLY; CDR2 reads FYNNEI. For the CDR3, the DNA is TGTGCCAGCAGTGACAGGGACACTGAAGCTTTCTTT. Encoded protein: CASSDRDTEAFF. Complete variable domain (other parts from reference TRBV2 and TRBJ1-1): EPEVTQTPSHQVTQMGQEVILRCVPISNHLYFYWYRQILGQKVEFLVSFYNNEISEKSEIFDDQFSVERPDGSNFTLKIRSTKLEDSAMYFCASSDRDTEAFFGQGTRLTVV.

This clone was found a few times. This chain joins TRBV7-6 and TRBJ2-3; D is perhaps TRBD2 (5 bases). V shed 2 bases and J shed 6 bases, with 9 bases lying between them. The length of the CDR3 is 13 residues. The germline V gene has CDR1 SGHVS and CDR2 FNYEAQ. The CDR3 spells CASSLYLADTQYF. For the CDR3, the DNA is TGTGCCAGCAGCTTATATTTAGCGGATACGCAGTATTTT.

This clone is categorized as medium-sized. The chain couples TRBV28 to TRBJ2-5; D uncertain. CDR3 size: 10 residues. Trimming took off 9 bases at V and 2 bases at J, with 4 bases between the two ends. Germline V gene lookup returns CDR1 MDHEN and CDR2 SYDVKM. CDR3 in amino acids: CARTQETQYF. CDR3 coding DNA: TGTGCCAGGACACAAGAGACCCAGTACTTC.

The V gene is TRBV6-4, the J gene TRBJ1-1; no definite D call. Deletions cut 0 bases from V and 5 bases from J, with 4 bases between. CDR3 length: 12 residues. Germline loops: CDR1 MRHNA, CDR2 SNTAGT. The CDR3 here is CASSDSETEAFF. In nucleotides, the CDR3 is TGTGCCAGCAGTGACTCGGAGACTGAAGCTTTCTTT.

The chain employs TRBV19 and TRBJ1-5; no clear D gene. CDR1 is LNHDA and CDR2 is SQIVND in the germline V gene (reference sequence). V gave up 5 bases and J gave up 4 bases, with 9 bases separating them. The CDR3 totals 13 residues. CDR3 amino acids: CASSPTLNQPQHF. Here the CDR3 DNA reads TGTGCCAGTAGTCCGACACTTAATCAGCCCCAGCATTTT.

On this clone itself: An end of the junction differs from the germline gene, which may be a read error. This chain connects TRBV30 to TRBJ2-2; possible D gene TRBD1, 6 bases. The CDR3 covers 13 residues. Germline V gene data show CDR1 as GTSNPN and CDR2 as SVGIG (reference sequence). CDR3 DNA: TGTGTCTGGAGGCAGGGGTGGACCGGGGAGCTGTTTTTT. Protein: CVWRQGWTGELFF.

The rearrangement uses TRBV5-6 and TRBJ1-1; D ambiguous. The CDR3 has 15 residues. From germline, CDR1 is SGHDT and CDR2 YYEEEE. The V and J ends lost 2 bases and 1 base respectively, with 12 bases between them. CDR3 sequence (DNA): TGTGCCAGCAGCTTAATTCGCCTGCCGAACACTGAAGCTTTCTTT. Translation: CASSLIRLPNTEAFF.

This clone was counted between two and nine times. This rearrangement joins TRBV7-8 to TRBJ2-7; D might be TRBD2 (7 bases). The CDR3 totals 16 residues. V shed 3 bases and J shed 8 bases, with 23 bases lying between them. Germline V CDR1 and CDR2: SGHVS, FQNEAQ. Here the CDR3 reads CASSFSRGAVYRKQYF. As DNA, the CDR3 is TGTGCCAGCAGCTTTTCACGGGGGGCCGTGTATCGCAAGCAGTACTTC.

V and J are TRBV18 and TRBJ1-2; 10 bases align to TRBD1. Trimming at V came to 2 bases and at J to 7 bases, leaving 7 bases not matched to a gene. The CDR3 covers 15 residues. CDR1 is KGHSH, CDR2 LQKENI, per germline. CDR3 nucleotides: TGTGCCAGCTCACCAGCCGGACAGGGGGGGAGTGGCTACACCTTC. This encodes CASSPAGQGGSGYTF.

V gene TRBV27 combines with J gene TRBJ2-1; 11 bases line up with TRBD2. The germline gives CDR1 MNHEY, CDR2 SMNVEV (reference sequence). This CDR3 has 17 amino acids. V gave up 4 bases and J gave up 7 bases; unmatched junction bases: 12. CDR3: CASSYGAGLAGRNEQFF. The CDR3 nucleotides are TGTGCCAGCAGTTATGGGGCCGGACTAGCGGGTCGGAATGAGCAGTTCTTC.

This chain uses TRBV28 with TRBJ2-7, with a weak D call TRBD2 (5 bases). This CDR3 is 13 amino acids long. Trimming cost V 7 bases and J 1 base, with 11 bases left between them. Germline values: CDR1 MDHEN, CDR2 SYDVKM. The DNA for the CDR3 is TGTGCCAGCACGGGAACCGAGTCCTACGAGCAGTACTTC. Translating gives CASTGTESYEQYF.

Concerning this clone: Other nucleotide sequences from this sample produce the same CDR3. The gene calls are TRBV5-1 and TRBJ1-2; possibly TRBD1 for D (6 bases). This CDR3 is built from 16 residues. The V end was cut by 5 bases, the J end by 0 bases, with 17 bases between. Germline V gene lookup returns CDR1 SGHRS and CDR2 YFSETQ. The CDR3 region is CASSPGDRTPNYGYTF. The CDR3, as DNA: TGCGCCAGCAGTCCAGGGGACCGAACGCCTAACTATGGCTACACCTTC. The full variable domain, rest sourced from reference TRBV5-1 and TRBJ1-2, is KAGVTQTPRYLIKTRGQQVTLSCSPISGHRSVSWYQQTPGQGLQFLFEYFSETQRNKGNFPGRFSGRQFSNSRSEMNVSTLELGDSALYLCASSPGDRTPNYGYTFGSGTRLTVV.

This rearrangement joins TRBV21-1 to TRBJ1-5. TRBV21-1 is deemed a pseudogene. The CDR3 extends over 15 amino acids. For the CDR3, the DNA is TGTGCCAGCAGCAAATTTCTTTGCCTCCCGAAGCCCCAGCATTTT. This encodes CASSKFLCLPKPQHF.